This T cell receptor (beta chain) is drawn from a study of CD8 T cells in Susac syndrome. Random hexamers were used to reverse transcribe the RNA input (about 0.5 to 1 ug). MiXCR, applied by TCRdb to the immunoSEQ multiplex PCR reads, yields one record per CDR3 protein. The table shows 160,000 or so distinct CDR3 sequences, with roughly nine tenths occurring only once. The CDR3 is made up of 15 amino acids. V was trimmed by 5 bases and J by 4 bases, leaving 17 bases between them. Germline V gene data show CDR1 as SGHTA and CDR2 as FQGNSA. The genes are TRBV7-2 and TRBJ2-5; TRBD2 might be the D (6 bases). The receptor comes from a human donor in good health. The sample consisted of CD4+ T cells from PBMCs. CDR3 loop: CASSAAGRAGETQYF. The CDR3 DNA reads as TGTGCCAGCAGCGCAGCGGGTCGGGCGGGAGAGACCCAGTACTTC.